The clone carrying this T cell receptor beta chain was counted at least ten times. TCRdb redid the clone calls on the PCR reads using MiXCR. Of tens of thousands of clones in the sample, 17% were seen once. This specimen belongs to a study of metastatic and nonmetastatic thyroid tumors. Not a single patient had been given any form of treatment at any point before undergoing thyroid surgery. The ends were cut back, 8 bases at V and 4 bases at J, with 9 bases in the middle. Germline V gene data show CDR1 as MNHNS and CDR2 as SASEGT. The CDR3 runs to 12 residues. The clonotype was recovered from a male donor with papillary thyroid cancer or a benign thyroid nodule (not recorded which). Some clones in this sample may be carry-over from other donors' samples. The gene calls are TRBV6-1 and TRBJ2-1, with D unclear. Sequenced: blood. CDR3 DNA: TGTGCCAGCCGAAAGTCGTACAATGAGCAGTTCTTC. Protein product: CASRKSYNEQFF.